Listed below are T cell receptor beta chains from one sample, sequenced in a study of identical twins. Via MiXCR, TCRdb re-called the 5' RACE reads, giving one row per CDR3 protein. The sample consists of about 520,000 distinct CDR3 sequences, less than 25% of them appearing once. Another study also made use of these data, one on T cells expressing NK-cell markers.

Specimen: CD4+ T cells sorted from blood. These receptors originate from a young woman in good health. Each CDR3 is given with its conserved first and last residue. Each record gives: V gene, CDR3 protein.

>TRBV9
CASNVRGNEQFF
>TRBV12-3/TRBV12-4
CASSLVGGGRDTQYF
>TRBV20-1
CSAEFGGRETQYF
>TRBV19
CASSTLSGGASNQPQHF
>TRBV3-1
CAIGGASGRGEQFF
>TRBV20-1
CSAGTGTNYGYTF
>TRBV10-1
CASSGQGTSDIQYF
>TRBV9
CASSPEAAPYNEQFF
>TRBV5-1
CASSFQSHTGELFF
>TRBV5-1
CASRIRGDRNEKLFF
>TRBV5-1
CASSLADRVGGQYF
>TRBV3-1
CASSQEVHNNSPLHF
>TRBV12-3/TRBV12-4
CASSEGTVDNQPQHF
>TRBV20-1
CSAERLDNQYF
>TRBV9
CASSSDGAWTDTQYF
>TRBV27
CASSFRWTGEKNIQYF
>TRBV5-1
CASPLSTGLNTEAFF